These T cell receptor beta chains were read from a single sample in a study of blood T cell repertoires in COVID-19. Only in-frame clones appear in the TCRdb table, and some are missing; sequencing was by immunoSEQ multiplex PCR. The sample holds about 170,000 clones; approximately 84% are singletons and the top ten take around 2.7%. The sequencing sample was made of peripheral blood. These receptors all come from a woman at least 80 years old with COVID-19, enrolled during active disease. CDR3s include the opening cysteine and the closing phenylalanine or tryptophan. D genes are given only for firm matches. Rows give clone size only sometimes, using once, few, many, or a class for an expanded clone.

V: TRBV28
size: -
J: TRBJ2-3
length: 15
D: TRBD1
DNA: TGTGCCAGCAGTTTAGGGGGACAGGGCGCAGATACGCAGTATTTT
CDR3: CASSLGGQGADTQYF

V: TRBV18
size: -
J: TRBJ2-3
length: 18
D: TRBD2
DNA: TGTGCCAGCTCGCACTACATAAGTGGCGGGGGGGCTCAAGATACGCAGTATTTT
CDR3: CASSHYISGGGAQDTQYF

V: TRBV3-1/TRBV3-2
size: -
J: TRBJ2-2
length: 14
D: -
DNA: TGTGCCAGCAGCCAAGATCGGGGATACGGGGAGCTGTTTTTT
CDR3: CASSQDRGYGELFF

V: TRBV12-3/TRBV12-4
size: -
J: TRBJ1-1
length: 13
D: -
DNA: TGTGCCAGCAGTTTAATCTTAAACACTGAAGCTTTCTTT
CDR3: CASSLILNTEAFF

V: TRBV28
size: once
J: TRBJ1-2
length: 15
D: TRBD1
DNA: TGTGCCAGCAGCCACGAGAGACAGGGAATCTATGGCTACACCTTC
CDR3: CASSHERQGIYGYTF

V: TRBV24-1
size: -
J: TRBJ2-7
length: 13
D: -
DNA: TGTGCCACCAGGGCCACAGGGACGGGGGAGCAGTACTTC
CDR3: CATRATGTGEQYF

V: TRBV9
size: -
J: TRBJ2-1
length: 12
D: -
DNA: TGTGCCAGCAGCCAACAGTACAATGAGCAGTTCTTC
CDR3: CASSQQYNEQFF

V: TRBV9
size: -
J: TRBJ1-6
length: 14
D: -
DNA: TGTGCCAGCAGCGTAGACAGCTATAATTCACCCCTCCACTTT
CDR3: CASSVDSYNSPLHF

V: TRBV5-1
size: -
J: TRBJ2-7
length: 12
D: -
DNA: TGCGCCAGCGGCTCAAAATCCTACGAGCAGTACTTC
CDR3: CASGSKSYEQYF

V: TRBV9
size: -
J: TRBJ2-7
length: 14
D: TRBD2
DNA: TGTGCCAGCAGCGTTGGCGTAGCGGGCTACGAGCAGTACTTC
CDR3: CASSVGVAGYEQYF

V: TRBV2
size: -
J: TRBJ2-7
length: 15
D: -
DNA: TGTGCCAGCAGTGAAGCCGGACAGCCTACCTACGAGCAGTACTTC
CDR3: CASSEAGQPTYEQYF

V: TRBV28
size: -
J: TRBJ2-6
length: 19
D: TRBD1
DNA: TGTGCCAGCGGTACCATACGACAGGGGGCTTTGCCTGGGGCCAACGTCCTGACTTTC
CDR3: CASGTIRQGALPGANVLTF

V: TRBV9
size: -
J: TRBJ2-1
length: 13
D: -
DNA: TGTGCCAGCAGCGTAGCTCTTCCGGGTGAGCAGTTCTTC
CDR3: CASSVALPGEQFF

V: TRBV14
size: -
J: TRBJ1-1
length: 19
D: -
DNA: TGTGCCAGCAGCCAAGCCCCTAGGGGCATACAGGCGCGGGGAACTGAAGCTTTCTTT
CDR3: CASSQAPRGIQARGTEAFF

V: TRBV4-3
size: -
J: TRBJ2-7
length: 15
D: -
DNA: TGCGCCAGCAGCCAAGTTCCGCAGGGACTCTACGAGCAGTACTTC
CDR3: CASSQVPQGLYEQYF

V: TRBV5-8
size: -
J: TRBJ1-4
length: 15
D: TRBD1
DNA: TGTGCCAGCAGCTCGGGACAGGGCGGGTCTGAAAAACTGTTTTTT
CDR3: CASSSGQGGSEKLFF

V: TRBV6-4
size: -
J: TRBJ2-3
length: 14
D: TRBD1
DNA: TGTGCCAGCAGCCAAGACAGGGGTTCAGATACGCAGTATTTT
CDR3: CASSQDRGSDTQYF

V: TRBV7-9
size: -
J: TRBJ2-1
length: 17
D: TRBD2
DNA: TGTGCCAGCAGGGGGCCGGTGCGGGGGGGCCCCGGCAATGAGCAGTTCTTC
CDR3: CASRGPVRGGPGNEQFF

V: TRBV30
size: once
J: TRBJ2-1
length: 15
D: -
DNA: TGTGCCTGGGGGAGGTGGGGCGGCTCCTACAATGAGCAGTTCTTC
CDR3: CAWGRWGGSYNEQFF

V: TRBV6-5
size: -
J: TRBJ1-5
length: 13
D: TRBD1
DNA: TGTGCCGGGGGACAGGGGGTTGGTCAGCCCCAGCATTTT
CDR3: CAGGQGVGQPQHF

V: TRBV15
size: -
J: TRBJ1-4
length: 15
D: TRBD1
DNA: TGTGCCACCAGCAGGCAGGGGGCAACTAATGAAAAACTGTTTTTT
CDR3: CATSRQGATNEKLFF

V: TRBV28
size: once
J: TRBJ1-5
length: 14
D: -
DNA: TGTGCCAGCAGTTTTCCAGGGGCGAATCAGCCCCAGCATTTT
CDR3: CASSFPGANQPQHF

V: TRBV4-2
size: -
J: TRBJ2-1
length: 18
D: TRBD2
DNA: TGTGCCAGCAGCCATATACCGGGACTAGGCCCTCTATTCGATGAGCAGTTCTTC
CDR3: CASSHIPGLGPLFDEQFF

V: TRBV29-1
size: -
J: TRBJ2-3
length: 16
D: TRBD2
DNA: TGCAGCGTTGGCCCATATTCACTAGCGGGGGGAGGTACGCAGTATTTT
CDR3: CSVGPYSLAGGGTQYF

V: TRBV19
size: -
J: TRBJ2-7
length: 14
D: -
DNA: TGTGCCAGTAGTATTGGGGGGGCTAGCTACGAGCAGTACTTC
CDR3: CASSIGGASYEQYF

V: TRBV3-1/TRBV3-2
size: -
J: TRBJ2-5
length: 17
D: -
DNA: TGTGCCAGCAGCCAAGAAGGGGGCGGGGCGAGATGGGAGACCCAGTACTTC
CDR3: CASSQEGGGARWETQYF

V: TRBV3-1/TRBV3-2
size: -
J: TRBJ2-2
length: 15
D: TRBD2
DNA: TGTGCCAGCAGCCTCCGGATAGCGGGAGCCGGGGAGCTGTTTTTT
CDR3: CASSLRIAGAGELFF

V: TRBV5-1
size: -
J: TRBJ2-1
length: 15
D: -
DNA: TGCGCCAGCAGTCCTTCTTTTAACAGGGTGGGTGAGCAGTTCTTC
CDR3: CASSPSFNRVGEQFF

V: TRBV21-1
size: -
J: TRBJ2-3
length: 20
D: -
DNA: TGTGCCAGCAGCAAAGGGGCCCAAAGGGACGGGACAGCTCCCACAGATACGCAGTATTTT
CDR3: CASSKGAQRDGTAPTDTQYF

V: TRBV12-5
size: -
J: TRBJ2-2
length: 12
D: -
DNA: TGTGCTAGTGGTTTCTCGTCCGGGGAGCTGTTTTTT
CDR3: CASGFSSGELFF

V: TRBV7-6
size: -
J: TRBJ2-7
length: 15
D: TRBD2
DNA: TGTGCCAGCAGCTTGACCCCAACTAGCGGCTACGAGCAGTACTTC
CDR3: CASSLTPTSGYEQYF

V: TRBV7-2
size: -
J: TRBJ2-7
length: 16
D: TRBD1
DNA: TGTGCCAGCAGCTTAGGGGGGACAGGGGGCCAGGGGGAGCAGTACTTC
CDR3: CASSLGGTGGQGEQYF

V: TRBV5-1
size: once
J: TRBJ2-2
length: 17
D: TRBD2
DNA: TGCGCCAGCAGCACGGGACTAGCGGGAGGAGTAACCGGGGAGCTGTTTTTT
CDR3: CASSTGLAGGVTGELFF

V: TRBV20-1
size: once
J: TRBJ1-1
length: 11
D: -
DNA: TGCAGTCTACCAGGCGGGACTGAAGCTTTCTTT
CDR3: CSLPGGTEAFF

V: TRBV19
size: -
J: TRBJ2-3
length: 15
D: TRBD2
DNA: TGTGCCAGTAGTACCAATCTAGCGGGGGAGGATACGCAGTATTTT
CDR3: CASSTNLAGEDTQYF

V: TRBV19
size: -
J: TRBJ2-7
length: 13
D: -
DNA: TGTGCCAGTAGTACCGGGAGAGGAGACGAGCAGTACTTC
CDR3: CASSTGRGDEQYF

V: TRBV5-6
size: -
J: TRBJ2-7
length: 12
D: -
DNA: TGTGCCAGCAGCTTGTTTCGGTACGAGCAGTACTTC
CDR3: CASSLFRYEQYF

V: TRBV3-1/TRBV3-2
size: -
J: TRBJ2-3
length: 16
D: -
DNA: TGTGCCAGCAGCCTTCGTCTGTTCGACACCACAGATACGCAGTATTTT
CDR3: CASSLRLFDTTDTQYF

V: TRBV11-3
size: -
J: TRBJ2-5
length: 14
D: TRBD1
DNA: TGTGCCAGCAGCCCGGGACAGTTCCAAGAGACCCAGTACTTC
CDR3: CASSPGQFQETQYF

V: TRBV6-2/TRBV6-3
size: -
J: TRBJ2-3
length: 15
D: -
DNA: TGTGCCAGCAGTCGCCCGGGACTTATCACAGATACGCAGTATTTT
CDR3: CASSRPGLITDTQYF

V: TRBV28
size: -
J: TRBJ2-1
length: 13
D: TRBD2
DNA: TGTGCCACCGGGACTAGGACGAACAATGAGCAGTTCTTC
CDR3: CATGTRTNNEQFF

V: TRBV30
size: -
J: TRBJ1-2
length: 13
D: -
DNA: TGTGCCTGGAGTGTTCTAAACCTACGGGGCTACACCTTC
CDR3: CAWSVLNLRGYTF

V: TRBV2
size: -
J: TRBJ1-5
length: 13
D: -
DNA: TGTGCCAGCAGCCCTGACAGGCAGGAGCCCCAGCATTTT
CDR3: CASSPDRQEPQHF

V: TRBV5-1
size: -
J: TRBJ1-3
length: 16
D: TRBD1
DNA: TGCGCCAGCAGCTCAACGCAGGGGGTCTCTGGAAACACCATATATTTT
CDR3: CASSSTQGVSGNTIYF

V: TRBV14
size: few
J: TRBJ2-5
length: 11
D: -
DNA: TGTGCCAGCAGCTTCCTGGAGACCCAGTACTTC
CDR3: CASSFLETQYF

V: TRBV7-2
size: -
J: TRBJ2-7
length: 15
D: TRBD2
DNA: TGTGCCAGCAGTTCAAAGCGGGGGGGTACCTACGAGCAGTACTTC
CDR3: CASSSKRGGTYEQYF

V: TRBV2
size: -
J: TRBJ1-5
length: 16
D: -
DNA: TGTGCCAGCAGTGAGGGAGGGAGGAGAAGCAATCAGCCCCAGCATTTT
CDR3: CASSEGGRRSNQPQHF

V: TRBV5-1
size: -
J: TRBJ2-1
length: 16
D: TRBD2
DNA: TGCGCCAGCAGGTCTAGCGGGAGTGTAACCTACAATGAGCAGTTCTTC
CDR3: CASRSSGSVTYNEQFF

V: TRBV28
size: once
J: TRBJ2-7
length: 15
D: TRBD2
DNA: TGTGCCAGCAGTTTAACTAGCGGGAGTGCCAACGAGCAGTACTTC
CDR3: CASSLTSGSANEQYF

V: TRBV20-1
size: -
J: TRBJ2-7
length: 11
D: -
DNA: TGCAGTGCTCCAGACAACTACGAGCAGTACTTC
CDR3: CSAPDNYEQYF

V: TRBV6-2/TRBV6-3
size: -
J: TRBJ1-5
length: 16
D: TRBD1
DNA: TGTGCCAGCAGTTACTCGGGACAGGTAGTGGGTCAGCCCCAGCATTTT
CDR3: CASSYSGQVVGQPQHF

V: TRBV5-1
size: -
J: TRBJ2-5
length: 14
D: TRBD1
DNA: TGCGCCAGCAGCTTAAGGGACAGGCAAGAGACCCAGTACTTC
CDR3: CASSLRDRQETQYF

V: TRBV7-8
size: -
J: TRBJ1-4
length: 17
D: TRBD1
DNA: TGTGCCAGCAGCTTAGGGGACAGGGGGATCACTAATGAAAAACTGTTTTTT
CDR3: CASSLGDRGITNEKLFF

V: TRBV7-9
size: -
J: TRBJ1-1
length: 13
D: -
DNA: TGTGCCAGCAGCCTACAGTTTAACACTGAAGCTTTCTTT
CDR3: CASSLQFNTEAFF

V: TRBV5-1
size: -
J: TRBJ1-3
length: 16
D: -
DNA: TGCGCCAGCAGCTTGGGCGGGGGTAGCTCTGGAAACACCATATATTTT
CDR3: CASSLGGGSSGNTIYF

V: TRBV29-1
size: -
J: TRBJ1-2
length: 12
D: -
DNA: TGCAGCGTCTCAGACAGGAACTATGGCTACACCTTC
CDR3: CSVSDRNYGYTF

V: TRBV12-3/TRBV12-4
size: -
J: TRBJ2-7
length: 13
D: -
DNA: TGTGCCAGCAGTTTAGAGGTGGGGAGCGAGCAGTACTTC
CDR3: CASSLEVGSEQYF

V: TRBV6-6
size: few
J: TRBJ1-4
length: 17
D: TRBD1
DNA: TGTGCCAGCAGTCGGCAAACTCGGGGCAGGGGGAATGAAAAACTGTTTTTT
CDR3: CASSRQTRGRGNEKLFF

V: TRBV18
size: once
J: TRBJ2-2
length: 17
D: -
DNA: TGTGCCAGCTCACCAAGAATTTGGGGAGGAAACACCGGGGAGCTGTTTTTT
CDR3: CASSPRIWGGNTGELFF